These T cell receptor beta chains were read from a single sample in a study of T-cell memory formation after mild COVID-19. TCRdb re-called the 5' RACE reads through MiXCR, storing one row per CDR3 protein. Seen here are some 40,000 distinct CDR3 sequences, 7.3% observed once, and the top ten hold 1.2% to 1.5%. The sequencing input was PBMCs or a T cell subset sorted from them (not recorded which). The receptors originated from a man in his late teens or twenties who had mild COVID-19 (a few samples of this study predate the infection). Cell type and time point are not known. CDR3s leave out the opening cysteine and the closing phenylalanine or tryptophan. Each record gives: clone size, V gene, CDR3 protein. The size of a clone is reported for some rows only, either as once, few or many, or as a class for expanded clones.

clone size: few
V gene: TRBV5-5
CDR3 protein: ASSPGPVQPQH

clone size: .
V gene: TRBV12-3/TRBV12-4
CDR3 protein: ASSRGVTTESPLH

clone size: medium-sized
V gene: TRBV7-6
CDR3 protein: ASSDGLAITGELF

clone size: .
V gene: TRBV7-3
CDR3 protein: ASSPGPYTEAF

clone size: .
V gene: TRBV27
CDR3 protein: ASSFGVRPTGTDTQY

clone size: .
V gene: TRBV9
CDR3 protein: ASSVGRDRGRTDTQY

clone size: few
V gene: TRBV5-1
CDR3 protein: ASSLEAGGSRDTEAF

clone size: few
V gene: TRBV30
CDR3 protein: AWSVGGGETQY

clone size: many
V gene: TRBV29-1
CDR3 protein: SVRGPQETQY

clone size: few
V gene: TRBV5-5
CDR3 protein: ASSIGPTVSNQPQH

clone size: many
V gene: TRBV24-1
CDR3 protein: ATSDDTRVQETQY

clone size: .
V gene: TRBV5-1
CDR3 protein: ASSLAGARVSDTQY

clone size: many
V gene: TRBV20-1
CDR3 protein: SAPNRDGADEQY

clone size: many
V gene: TRBV7-3
CDR3 protein: ASSLQSNTEAF